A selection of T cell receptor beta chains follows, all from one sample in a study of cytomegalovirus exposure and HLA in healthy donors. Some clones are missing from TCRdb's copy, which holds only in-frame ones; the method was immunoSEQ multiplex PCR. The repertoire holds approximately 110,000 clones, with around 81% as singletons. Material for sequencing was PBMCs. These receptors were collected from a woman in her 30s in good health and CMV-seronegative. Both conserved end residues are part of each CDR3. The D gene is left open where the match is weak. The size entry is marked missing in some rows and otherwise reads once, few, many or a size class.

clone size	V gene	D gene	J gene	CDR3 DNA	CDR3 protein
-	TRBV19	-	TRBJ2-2	TGTGCCAGTAGTACTCTTAAGGGGGGGCGAACCGGGGAGCTGTTTTTT	CASSTLKGGRTGELFF
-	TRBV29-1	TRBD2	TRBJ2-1	TGCAGCGCCGCTCGGACTAGCGGCACTTCCTACAATGAGCAGTTCTTC	CSAARTSGTSYNEQFF
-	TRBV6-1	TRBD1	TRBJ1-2	TGTGCCAGCAGTGAGAGTCGGACAGGGGATGGCTACACCTTC	CASSESRTGDGYTF
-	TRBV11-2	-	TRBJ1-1	TGTGCCAGCAGCCTCAGGGTTTTGAGCACTGAAGCTTTCTTT	CASSLRVLSTEAFF
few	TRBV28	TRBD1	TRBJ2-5	TGTGCCAGCAGTTTATCGTTCGTTCGGGACAGGGTGAGGGAGACCCAGTACTTC	CASSLSFVRDRVRETQYF
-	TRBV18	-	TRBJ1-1	TGTGCCAGCTCACCACAGAGGACTGAAGCTTTCTTT	CASSPQRTEAFF
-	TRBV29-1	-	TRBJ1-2	TGCAGCGTTGACATGGCGGGGGGAGTGAGTGGCTACACCTTC	CSVDMAGGVSGYTF
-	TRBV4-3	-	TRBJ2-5	TGCGCCAGCAGCCAGTTAAATAGTCGGCAAGAGACCCAGTACTTC	CASSQLNSRQETQYF
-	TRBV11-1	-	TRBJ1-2	TGTGCCACCGTCCTTTGGACAGAGAGCTATGGCTACACCTTC	CATVLWTESYGYTF
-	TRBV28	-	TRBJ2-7	TGTGCCAGCAGACAGACCTACGAGCAGTACTTC	CASRQTYEQYF
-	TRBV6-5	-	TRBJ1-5	TGTGCCAGCAAAAAGATCAGGGCCCCGAATCAGCCCCAGCATTTT	CASKKIRAPNQPQHF
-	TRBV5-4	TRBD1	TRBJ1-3	TGTGCCAGCAGCATCGACAGGGGATCCTCTGGAAACACCATATATTTT	CASSIDRGSSGNTIYF
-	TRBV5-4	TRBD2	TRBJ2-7	TGTGCCAGCAGCTTGGCCAGGGCGGGAGGACCCGGCGAGCAGTACTTC	CASSLARAGGPGEQYF
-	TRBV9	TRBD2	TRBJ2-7	TGTGCCAGCAGCGTAACGGGACTAGCGGGAGGGCCGCCCTACGAGCAGTACTTC	CASSVTGLAGGPPYEQYF
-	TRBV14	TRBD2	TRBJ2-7	TGTGCCAGCAGCCGAAACAGGGGCGTGACTAGCGGGAGAGTGTACGAGCAGTACTTC	CASSRNRGVTSGRVYEQYF
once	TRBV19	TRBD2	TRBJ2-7	TGTGCCAGTAGTATGGGAGCGGGAGGGCCCTTAAGGACCTACGAGCAGTACTTC	CASSMGAGGPLRTYEQYF
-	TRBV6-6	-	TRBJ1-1	TGTGCCAGCAGTTACTCGAGCCCGGGGGGCACTGAAGCTTTCTTT	CASSYSSPGGTEAFF
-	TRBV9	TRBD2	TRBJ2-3	TGTGCCAGCAGCGTGGGACTAGCGGGAAGTTCCGCAGATACGCAGTATTTT	CASSVGLAGSSADTQYF
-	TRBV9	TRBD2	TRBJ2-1	TGTGCCAGCAGCTTCGGACTAGAATATGATGAGCAGTTCTTC	CASSFGLEYDEQFF
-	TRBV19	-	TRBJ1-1	TGTGCCAGTAGTATGCGGGATCTGAACACTGAAGCTTTCTTT	CASSMRDLNTEAFF
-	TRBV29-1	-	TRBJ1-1	TGCAGCGTCCTAAAGATCCTGAACACTGAAGCTTTCTTT	CSVLKILNTEAFF
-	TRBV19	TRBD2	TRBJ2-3	TGTGCCACCAAGATAGCGGGAGCTGGTGCAGATACGCAGTATTTT	CATKIAGAGADTQYF
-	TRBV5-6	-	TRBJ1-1	TGTGCCAGCAACGCGGGGGTATCCACTGAAGCTTTCTTT	CASNAGVSTEAFF
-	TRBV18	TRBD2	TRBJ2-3	TGTGCCAGCTCAACCACTAGCGGGAGCTACGGGACAGATACGCAGTATTTT	CASSTTSGSYGTDTQYF